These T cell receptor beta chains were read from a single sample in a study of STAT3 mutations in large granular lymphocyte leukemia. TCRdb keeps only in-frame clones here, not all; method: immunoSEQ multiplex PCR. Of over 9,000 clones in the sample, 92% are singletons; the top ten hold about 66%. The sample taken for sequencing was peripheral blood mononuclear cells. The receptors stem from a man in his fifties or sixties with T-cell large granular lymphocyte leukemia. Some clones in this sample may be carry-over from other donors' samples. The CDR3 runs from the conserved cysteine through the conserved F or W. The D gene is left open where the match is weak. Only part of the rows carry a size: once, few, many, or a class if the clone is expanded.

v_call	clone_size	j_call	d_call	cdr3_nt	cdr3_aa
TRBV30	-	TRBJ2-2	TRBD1	TGTGCCTGGACGCGGACAGGAACCGGGGAGCTGTTTTTT	CAWTRTGTGELFF
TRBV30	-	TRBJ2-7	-	TGTGCCTGGAGTGAGGGGGTTTCGGCCTACGAGCAGTACTTC	CAWSEGVSAYEQYF
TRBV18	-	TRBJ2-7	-	TGTGCCAGCTCACCCCAAAGTTTCGGCAGGACGAGCTCCTACGAGCAGTACTTC	CASSPQSFGRTSSYEQYF
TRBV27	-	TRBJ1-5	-	TGTGCCAGCAGTTTAAGGGAGGGTCAGCCCCAGCATTTT	CASSLREGQPQHF
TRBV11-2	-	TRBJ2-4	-	TGTGCCAGCAGCTCAAGACTAGCCAAAAACATTCAGTACTTC	CASSSRLAKNIQYF
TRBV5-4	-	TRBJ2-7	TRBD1	TGTGCCAGCAGCTCGCAGGGGGCCCACGAGCAGTACTTC	CASSSQGAHEQYF
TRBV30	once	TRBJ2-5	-	TGTGCCTGGAGTGATTCCCGGGCAGAGACCCAGTACTTC	CAWSDSRAETQYF
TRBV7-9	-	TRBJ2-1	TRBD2	TGTGCCAGCAGCTTAGCGCTAGCGGGAGCGCACAATGAGCAGTTCTTC	CASSLALAGAHNEQFF
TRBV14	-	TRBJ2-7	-	TGTGCCAGCAGCCATGACAGTACCTACGAGCAGTACTTC	CASSHDSTYEQYF
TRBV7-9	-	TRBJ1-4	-	TGTGCCAGCAGCACAGACGCAACTAATGAAAAACTGTTTTTT	CASSTDATNEKLFF
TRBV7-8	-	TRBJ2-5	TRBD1	TGTGCCAGCAGCAACCGACAGGGGAGTATGGAGACCCAGTACTTC	CASSNRQGSMETQYF
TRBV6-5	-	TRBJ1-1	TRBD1	TGTGCCAGCAGGGGAGCCACCGGGACAGCCGCTGAAGCTTTCTTT	CASRGATGTAAEAFF
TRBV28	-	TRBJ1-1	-	TGTGCCAGCAGTTTTCAGGAGACTGAAGCTTTCTTT	CASSFQETEAFF
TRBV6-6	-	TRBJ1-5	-	TGTGCCAGCAGCGGGACATTTAGCAATCAGCCCCAGCATTTT	CASSGTFSNQPQHF
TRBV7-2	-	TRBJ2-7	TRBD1	TGTGCCAGCAGCTCACAGGGGAGCTCCTACGAGCAGTACTTC	CASSSQGSSYEQYF
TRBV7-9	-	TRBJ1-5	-	TGTGCCAGCAGCTCCCTGAATCAGCCCCAGCATTTT	CASSSLNQPQHF
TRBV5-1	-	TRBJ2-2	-	TGCGCCAGCAGCTCTGAGCAGGCCACCGGGGAGCTGTTTTTT	CASSSEQATGELFF
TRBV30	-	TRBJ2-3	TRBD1	TGTGCCTGGAGTGCGGACAGGGGGACAGATACGCAGTATTTT	CAWSADRGTDTQYF
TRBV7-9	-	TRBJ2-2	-	TGTGCCAGCAGCCGGGGTGACACTTCAACCGGGGAGCTGTTTTTT	CASSRGDTSTGELFF
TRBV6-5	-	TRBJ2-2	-	TGTGCCAGCAGTCAAAGACCCGGGGAGCTGTTTTTT	CASSQRPGELFF
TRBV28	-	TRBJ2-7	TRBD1	TGTGCCAGCAGTCCAACCTTACAGGGGTCCCTCTACGAGCAGTACTTC	CASSPTLQGSLYEQYF
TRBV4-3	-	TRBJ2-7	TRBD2	TGCGCCAGCAGCCAAGATACTCCCCTGGCTAGCGGGAACCACGAGCAGTACTTC	CASSQDTPLASGNHEQYF
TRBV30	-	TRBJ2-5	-	TGTGCCTGGAGTGTTCGCATTAGGGAGACCCAGTACTTC	CAWSVRIRETQYF